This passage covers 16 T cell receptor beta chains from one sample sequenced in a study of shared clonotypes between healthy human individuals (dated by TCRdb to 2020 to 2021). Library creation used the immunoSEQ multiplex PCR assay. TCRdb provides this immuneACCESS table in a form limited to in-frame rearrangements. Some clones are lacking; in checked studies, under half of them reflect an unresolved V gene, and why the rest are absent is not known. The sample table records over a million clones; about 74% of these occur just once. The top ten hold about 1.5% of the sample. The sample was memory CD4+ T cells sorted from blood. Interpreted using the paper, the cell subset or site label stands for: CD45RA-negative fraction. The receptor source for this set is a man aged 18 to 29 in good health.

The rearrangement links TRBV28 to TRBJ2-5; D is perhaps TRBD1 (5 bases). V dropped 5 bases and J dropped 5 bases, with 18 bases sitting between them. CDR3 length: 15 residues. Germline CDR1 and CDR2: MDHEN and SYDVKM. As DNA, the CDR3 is TGTGCCAGCAGTCCCCCTTCAGGGCTGGTGGAGACCCAGTACTTC. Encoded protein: CASSPPSGLVETQYF.

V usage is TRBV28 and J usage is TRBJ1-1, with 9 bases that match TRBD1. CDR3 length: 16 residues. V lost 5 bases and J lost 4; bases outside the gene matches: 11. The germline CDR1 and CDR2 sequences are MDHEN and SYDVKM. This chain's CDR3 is CASSRYYRGRGTEAFF. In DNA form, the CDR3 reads TGTGCCAGCAGTCGATACTACAGGGGGCGGGGCACTGAAGCTTTCTTT.

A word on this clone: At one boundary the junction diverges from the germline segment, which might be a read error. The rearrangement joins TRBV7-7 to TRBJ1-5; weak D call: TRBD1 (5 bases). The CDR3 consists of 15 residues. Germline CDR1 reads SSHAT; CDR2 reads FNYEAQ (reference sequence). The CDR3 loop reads CASSFNGGDYQPQHF. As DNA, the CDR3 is TGTGCTAGCAGCTTTAATGGCGGGGACTATCAGCCCCAGCATTTT.

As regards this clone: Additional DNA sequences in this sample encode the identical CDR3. CDR3 coding DNA: TGTGCCAGCAGCCCTGGGGGGGGGTATGGCTACACCTTC. Translated: CASSPGGGYGYTF. V gene TRBV7-8 combines with J gene TRBJ1-2; possible D gene TRBD1, 5 bases. The germline V gene has CDR1 SGHVS and CDR2 FQNEAQ. V gave up 5 bases and J gave up 5 bases, with 12 bases separating them. The CDR3 is 13 amino acids.

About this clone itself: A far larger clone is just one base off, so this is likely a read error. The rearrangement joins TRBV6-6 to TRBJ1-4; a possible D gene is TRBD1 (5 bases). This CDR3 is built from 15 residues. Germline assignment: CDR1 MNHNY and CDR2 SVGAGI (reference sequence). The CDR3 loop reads CASSDRDQGNEKLLF. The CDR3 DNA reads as TGTGCCAGCAGTGACCGGGACCAGGGAAATGAAAAACTGCTTTTT.

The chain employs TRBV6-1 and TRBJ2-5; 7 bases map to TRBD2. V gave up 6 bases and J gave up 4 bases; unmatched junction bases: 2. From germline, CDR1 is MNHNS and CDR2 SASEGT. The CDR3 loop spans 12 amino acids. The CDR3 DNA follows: TGTGCCAGCAGGGGGGAGGGAGAGACCCAGTACTTC. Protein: CASRGEGETQYF.

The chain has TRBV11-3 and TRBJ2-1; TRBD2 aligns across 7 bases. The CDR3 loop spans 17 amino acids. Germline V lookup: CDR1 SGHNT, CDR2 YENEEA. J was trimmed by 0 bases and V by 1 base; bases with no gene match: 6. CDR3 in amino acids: CASSLGGKRDSYNEQFF. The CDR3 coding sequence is TGTGCCAGCAGCTTAGGGGGAAAGCGGGACTCCTACAATGAGCAGTTCTTC.

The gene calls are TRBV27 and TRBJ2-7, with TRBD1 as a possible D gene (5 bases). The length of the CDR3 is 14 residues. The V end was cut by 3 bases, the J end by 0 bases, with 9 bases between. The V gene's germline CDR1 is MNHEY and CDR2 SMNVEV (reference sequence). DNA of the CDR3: TGTGCCAGCAGTTTCACAGGCAGCTCCTACGAGCAGTACTTC. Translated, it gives CASSFTGSSYEQYF.

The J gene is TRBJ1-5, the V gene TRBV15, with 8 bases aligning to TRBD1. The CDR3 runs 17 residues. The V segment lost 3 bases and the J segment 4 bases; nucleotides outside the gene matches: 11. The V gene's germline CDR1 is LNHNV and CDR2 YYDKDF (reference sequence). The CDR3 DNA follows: TGTGCCACCAGCAGTGGCACAGGGGGGTGGGTAAATCAGCCCCAGCATTTT. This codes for CATSSGTGGWVNQPQHF.

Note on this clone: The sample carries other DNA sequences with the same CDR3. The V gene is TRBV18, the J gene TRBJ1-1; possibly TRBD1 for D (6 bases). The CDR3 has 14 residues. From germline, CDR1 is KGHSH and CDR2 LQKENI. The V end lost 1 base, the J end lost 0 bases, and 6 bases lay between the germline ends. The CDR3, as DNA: TGTGCCAGCTCACCACAGGGGGTGAACACTGAAGCTTTCTTT. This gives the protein CASSPQGVNTEAFF.

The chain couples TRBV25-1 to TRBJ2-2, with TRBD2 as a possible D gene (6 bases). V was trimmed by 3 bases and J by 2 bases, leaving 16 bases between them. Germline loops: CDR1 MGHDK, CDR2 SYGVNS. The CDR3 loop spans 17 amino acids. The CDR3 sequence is CASSDSLPGLNTGELFF. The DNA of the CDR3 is TGTGCCAGCAGTGATTCCCTCCCGGGACTCAACACCGGGGAGCTGTTTTTT.

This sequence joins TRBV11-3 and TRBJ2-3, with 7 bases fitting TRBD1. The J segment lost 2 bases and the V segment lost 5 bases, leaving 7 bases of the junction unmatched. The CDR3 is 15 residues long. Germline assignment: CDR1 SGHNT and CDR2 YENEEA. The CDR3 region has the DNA TGTGCCAGCAGCCAAGGGGGCGGAGACACAGATACGCAGTATTTT. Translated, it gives CASSQGGGDTDTQYF.

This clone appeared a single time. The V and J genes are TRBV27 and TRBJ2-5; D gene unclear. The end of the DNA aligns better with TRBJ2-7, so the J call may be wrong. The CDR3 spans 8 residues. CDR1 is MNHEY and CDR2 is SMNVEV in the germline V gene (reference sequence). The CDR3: CAQYEQYF. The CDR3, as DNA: TGTGCCCAGTACGAGCAGTACTTC.

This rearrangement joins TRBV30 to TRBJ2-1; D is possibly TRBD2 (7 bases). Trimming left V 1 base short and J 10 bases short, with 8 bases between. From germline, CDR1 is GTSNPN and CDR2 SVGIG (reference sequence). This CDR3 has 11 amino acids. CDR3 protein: CAWSGGGEQFF. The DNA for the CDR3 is TGTGCCTGGAGTGGGGGGGGCGAGCAGTTCTTC.

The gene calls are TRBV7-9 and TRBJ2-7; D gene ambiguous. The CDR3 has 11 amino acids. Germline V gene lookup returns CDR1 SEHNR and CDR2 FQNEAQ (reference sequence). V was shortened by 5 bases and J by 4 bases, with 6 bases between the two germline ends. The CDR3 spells CASSPKYEQYF. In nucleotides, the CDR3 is TGTGCCAGCAGCCCTAAATACGAGCAGTACTTC.

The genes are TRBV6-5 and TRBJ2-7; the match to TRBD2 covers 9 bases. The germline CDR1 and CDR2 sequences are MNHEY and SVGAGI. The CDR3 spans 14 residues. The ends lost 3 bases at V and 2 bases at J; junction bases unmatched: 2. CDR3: CASSYRLAAYEQYF. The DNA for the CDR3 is TGTGCCAGCAGTTATAGACTAGCGGCCTACGAGCAGTACTTC.